Listed below are T cell receptor beta chains from one sample, sequenced in a study of blood T cell repertoires in COVID-19. Repertoires were generated with immunoSEQ multiplex PCR, while TCRdb's copy carries only in-frame clones and drops some. The sample lists around 190,000 clones; roughly three quarters were seen once. Input material: peripheral blood. The receptor source for this set is a woman in her forties or fifties with active or convalescent COVID-19. The CDR3 runs from the conserved cysteine through the conserved F or W. The order of the fields is J gene, D gene, V gene, clone size, CDR3 DNA, CDR3 protein. D genes are given only for firm matches. Clone size, where shown, is once, few, many, or a class for clones that have expanded.

j_gene: TRBJ1-3; d_gene: TRBD1; v_gene: TRBV30; abundance: .; CDR3nt: TGTGCCTGGAGTGTTAACTTCGAGCAAAGACAGGGCTCAGCTGGAAACACCATATATTTT; CDR3aa: CAWSVNFEQRQGSAGNTIYF
j_gene: TRBJ2-7; d_gene: .; v_gene: TRBV9; abundance: .; CDR3nt: TGTGCCAGCAGCGGGGGACATCTCCAACCCGGGCAGTACTTC; CDR3aa: CASSGGHLQPGQYF
j_gene: TRBJ1-1; d_gene: .; v_gene: TRBV27; abundance: .; CDR3nt: TGTGCCAGCAGTTTGGTAGGGGGGAACACTGAAGCTTTCTTT; CDR3aa: CASSLVGGNTEAFF
j_gene: TRBJ2-5; d_gene: TRBD2; v_gene: TRBV3-1/TRBV3-2; abundance: .; CDR3nt: TGTGCCAGCAGCCGGCGGGGGGGCCTCGGAGAGACCCAGTACTTC; CDR3aa: CASSRRGGLGETQYF
j_gene: TRBJ1-2; d_gene: .; v_gene: TRBV7-9; abundance: once; CDR3nt: TGTGCCAGCGGTGGACAAGGGGATGGCTACACCTTC; CDR3aa: CASGGQGDGYTF
j_gene: TRBJ2-5; d_gene: TRBD2; v_gene: TRBV6-5; abundance: .; CDR3nt: TGTGCCAGCAGTTACGCTGGGACTAGCAGGGAGACCCAGTACTTC; CDR3aa: CASSYAGTSRETQYF
j_gene: TRBJ1-5; d_gene: .; v_gene: TRBV18; abundance: .; CDR3nt: TGTGCCAGCTCACTTGACATTAGCAATCAGCCCCAGCATTTT; CDR3aa: CASSLDISNQPQHF
j_gene: TRBJ1-4; d_gene: TRBD1; v_gene: TRBV2; abundance: .; CDR3nt: TGTGCCAGCAGTGTCGACAGGGGCCCTAATGAAAAACTGTTTTTT; CDR3aa: CASSVDRGPNEKLFF
j_gene: TRBJ1-3; d_gene: .; v_gene: TRBV11-2; abundance: .; CDR3nt: TGTGCCGGCCACTCTGGAAACACCATATATTTT; CDR3aa: CAGHSGNTIYF
j_gene: TRBJ1-2; d_gene: .; v_gene: TRBV21-1; abundance: .; CDR3nt: TGTGCCAGCAGCTTGGGACAGGGAAGTGGCTACACCTTC; CDR3aa: CASSLGQGSGYTF
j_gene: TRBJ1-1; d_gene: .; v_gene: TRBV7-9; abundance: .; CDR3nt: TGTGCCAGCAGCTCCCCCGTGGTCGGGGTGAGTACTGAAGCTTTCTTT; CDR3aa: CASSSPVVGVSTEAFF
j_gene: TRBJ2-1; d_gene: TRBD1; v_gene: TRBV19; abundance: .; CDR3nt: TGTGCCAGTAGTTTTACAGGGGGCACTGAGCAGTTCTTC; CDR3aa: CASSFTGGTEQFF
j_gene: TRBJ1-2; d_gene: .; v_gene: TRBV29-1; abundance: .; CDR3nt: TGCAGCGTTGAAGGTCGCGGCAGTGTAGGTGGCTACACCTTC; CDR3aa: CSVEGRGSVGGYTF
j_gene: TRBJ2-5; d_gene: .; v_gene: TRBV30; abundance: .; CDR3nt: TGTGCCTGGAGGACAGTCCAAGAGACCCAGTACTTC; CDR3aa: CAWRTVQETQYF
j_gene: TRBJ2-3; d_gene: TRBD2; v_gene: TRBV5-4; abundance: .; CDR3nt: TGTGCCAGCAGCCCACCGGGACTAGCGGGGGGCTTTACAGATACGCAGTATTTT; CDR3aa: CASSPPGLAGGFTDTQYF
j_gene: TRBJ1-2; d_gene: TRBD1; v_gene: TRBV7-2; abundance: .; CDR3nt: TGTGCCAGCAGCTCCCACAGGGGGGACTATGGCTACACCTTC; CDR3aa: CASSSHRGDYGYTF
j_gene: TRBJ2-7; d_gene: TRBD2; v_gene: TRBV28; abundance: .; CDR3nt: TGTGCCAGCAGTTTCCCCGGGACTAGCGGGTCTCCATCTGGGGAGCAGTACTTC; CDR3aa: CASSFPGTSGSPSGEQYF
j_gene: TRBJ2-7; d_gene: .; v_gene: TRBV3-1/TRBV3-2; abundance: .; CDR3nt: TGTGCCAGCAGCGCCCCTGGGGGCCTCTACGAGCAGTACTTC; CDR3aa: CASSAPGGLYEQYF
j_gene: TRBJ2-3; d_gene: .; v_gene: TRBV5-6; abundance: many; CDR3nt: TGTGCCAGCAGCTTGGACTATACGCAGTATTTT; CDR3aa: CASSLDYTQYF
j_gene: TRBJ1-1; d_gene: .; v_gene: TRBV5-6; abundance: .; CDR3nt: TGTGCCAGCAGCTTGGGAGGGAGCGCTGAAGCTTTCTTT; CDR3aa: CASSLGGSAEAFF
j_gene: TRBJ2-1; d_gene: TRBD2; v_gene: TRBV5-1; abundance: .; CDR3nt: TGCGCCAGCAGCTTGGGACCAACTAGCGGGACGTTGAATGAGCAGTTCTTC; CDR3aa: CASSLGPTSGTLNEQFF
j_gene: TRBJ2-7; d_gene: TRBD1; v_gene: TRBV19; abundance: .; CDR3nt: TGTGCCAGTAGTCCGACAGGGGGTCGGTCCTACGAGCAGTACTTC; CDR3aa: CASSPTGGRSYEQYF
j_gene: TRBJ2-3; d_gene: .; v_gene: TRBV19; abundance: .; CDR3nt: TGTGCCAGTACCCGGGGCGGGGCAGGCACAGATACGCAGTATTTT; CDR3aa: CASTRGGAGTDTQYF
j_gene: TRBJ2-3; d_gene: TRBD2; v_gene: TRBV11-3; abundance: .; CDR3nt: TGTGCCAGCAGCTTAGGGACTAGCGGGAGGACAGATACGCAGTATTTT; CDR3aa: CASSLGTSGRTDTQYF
j_gene: TRBJ2-7; d_gene: .; v_gene: TRBV4-3; abundance: .; CDR3nt: TGCGCCAGCAGCCAAGAATGGCCAGGATCAACCTACGAGCAGTACTTC; CDR3aa: CASSQEWPGSTYEQYF
j_gene: TRBJ1-1; d_gene: .; v_gene: TRBV28; abundance: .; CDR3nt: TGTGCCAGCAGTTTCAAGGACTGGAACACTGAAGCTTTCTTT; CDR3aa: CASSFKDWNTEAFF
j_gene: TRBJ1-5; d_gene: TRBD1; v_gene: TRBV4-3; abundance: .; CDR3nt: TGCGCCAGCAGCCAAGATAGGACAGGGGGGAATAGCAATCAGCCCCAGCATTTT; CDR3aa: CASSQDRTGGNSNQPQHF
j_gene: TRBJ2-5; d_gene: .; v_gene: TRBV19; abundance: .; CDR3nt: TGTGCCAGTAGTAATGGAGGGGAAGAGACCCAGTACTTC; CDR3aa: CASSNGGEETQYF
j_gene: TRBJ1-6; d_gene: .; v_gene: TRBV19; abundance: .; CDR3nt: TGTGCCAGTAGTTCGGACAGACAGAGCTCCTATAATTCACCCCTCCACTTT; CDR3aa: CASSSDRQSSYNSPLHF
j_gene: TRBJ2-3; d_gene: .; v_gene: TRBV7-9; abundance: .; CDR3nt: TGTGCCAGCAGCTTATCCCAACCAGCAGATACGCAGTATTTT; CDR3aa: CASSLSQPADTQYF
j_gene: TRBJ1-2; d_gene: TRBD1; v_gene: TRBV19; abundance: few; CDR3nt: TGTGCCAGCTCGACGCGCGGGACAGTCTATGGCTACACCTTC; CDR3aa: CASSTRGTVYGYTF
j_gene: TRBJ1-1; d_gene: .; v_gene: TRBV7-7; abundance: .; CDR3nt: TGTGCTAGCAGCCGCGACAGAAACACTGAAGCTTTCTTT; CDR3aa: CASSRDRNTEAFF
j_gene: TRBJ1-1; d_gene: .; v_gene: TRBV23-1; abundance: .; CDR3nt: TGCGCCAGCAGTCTCGGGAACCTGGACACTGAAGCTTTCTTT; CDR3aa: CASSLGNLDTEAFF
j_gene: TRBJ2-1; d_gene: TRBD2; v_gene: TRBV7-8; abundance: once; CDR3nt: TGTGCCAGCAGCTCGAGGGCGGGAGACAACAATGAGCAGTTCTTC; CDR3aa: CASSSRAGDNNEQFF
j_gene: TRBJ1-1; d_gene: TRBD1; v_gene: TRBV28; abundance: .; CDR3nt: TGTGCCAGCAGGGGGACAGGGGCCTTGGGAGCTTTCTTT; CDR3aa: CASRGTGALGAFF